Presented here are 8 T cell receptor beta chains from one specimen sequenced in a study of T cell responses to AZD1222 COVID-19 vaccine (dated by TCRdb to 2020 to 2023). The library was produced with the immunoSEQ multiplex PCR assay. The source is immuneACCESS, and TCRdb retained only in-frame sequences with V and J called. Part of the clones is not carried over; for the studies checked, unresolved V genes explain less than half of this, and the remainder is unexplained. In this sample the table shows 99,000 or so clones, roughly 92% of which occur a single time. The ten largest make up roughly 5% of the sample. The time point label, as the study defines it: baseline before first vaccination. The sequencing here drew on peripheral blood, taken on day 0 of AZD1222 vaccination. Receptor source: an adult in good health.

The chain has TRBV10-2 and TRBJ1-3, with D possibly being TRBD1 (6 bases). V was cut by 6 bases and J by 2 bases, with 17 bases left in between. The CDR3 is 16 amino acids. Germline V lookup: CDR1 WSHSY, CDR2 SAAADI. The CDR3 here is CASRKAQGSTGNTIYF. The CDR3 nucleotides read TGCGCCAGCAGGAAAGCACAGGGATCGACTGGAAACACCATATATTTT.

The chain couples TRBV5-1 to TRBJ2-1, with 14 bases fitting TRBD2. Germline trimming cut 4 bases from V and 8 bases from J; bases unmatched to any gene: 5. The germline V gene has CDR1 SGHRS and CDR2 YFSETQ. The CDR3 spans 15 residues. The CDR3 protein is CASSGTSGSFDEQFF. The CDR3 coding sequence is TGCGCCAGCAGCGGGACTAGCGGGAGTTTCGATGAGCAGTTCTTC.

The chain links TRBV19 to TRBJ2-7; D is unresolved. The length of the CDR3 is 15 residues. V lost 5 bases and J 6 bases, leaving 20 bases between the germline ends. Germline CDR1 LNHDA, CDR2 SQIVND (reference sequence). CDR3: CASSYNYATLGEQYF. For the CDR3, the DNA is TGTGCCAGTAGTTATAACTATGCGACCCTTGGCGAGCAGTACTTC.

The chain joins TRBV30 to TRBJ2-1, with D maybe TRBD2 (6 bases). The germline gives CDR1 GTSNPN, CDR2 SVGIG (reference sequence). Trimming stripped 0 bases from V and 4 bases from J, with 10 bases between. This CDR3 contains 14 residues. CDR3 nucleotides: TGTGCCTGGAGTGTGGCTAGCGAGTACAATGAGCAGTTCTTC. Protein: CAWSVASEYNEQFF. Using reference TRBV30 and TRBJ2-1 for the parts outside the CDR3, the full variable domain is SQTIHQWPATLVQPVGSPLSLECTVEGTSNPNLYWYRQAAGRGLQLLFYSVGIGQISSEVPQNLSASRPQDRQFILSSKKLLLSDSGFYLCAWSVASEYNEQFFGPGTRLTVL.

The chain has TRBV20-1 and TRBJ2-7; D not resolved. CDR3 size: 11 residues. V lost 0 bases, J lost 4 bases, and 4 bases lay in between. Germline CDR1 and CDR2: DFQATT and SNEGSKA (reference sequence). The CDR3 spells CSARDQYEQYF. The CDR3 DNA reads TGCAGTGCTAGAGATCAGTACGAGCAGTACTTC.

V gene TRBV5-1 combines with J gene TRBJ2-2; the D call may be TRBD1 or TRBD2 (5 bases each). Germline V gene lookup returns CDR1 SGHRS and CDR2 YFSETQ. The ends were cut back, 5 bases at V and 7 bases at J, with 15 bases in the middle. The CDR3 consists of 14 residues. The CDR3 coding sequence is TGCGCCAGCAGGCCCAGTCTTGGGGGCGGGGAGCTGTTTTTT. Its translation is CASRPSLGGGELFF.

CDR3 DNA sequence: TGTGCCAGCAGTCTGTCGGTTGGGGCCAACGTCCTGACTTTC. It yields the protein CASSLSVGANVLTF. J is TRBJ2-6 and V is TRBV6-5; no definite D call. This CDR3 is built from 14 residues. In germline, CDR1 is MNHEY, CDR2 SVGAGI. V lost 5 bases and J lost 3, with 8 bases in between.

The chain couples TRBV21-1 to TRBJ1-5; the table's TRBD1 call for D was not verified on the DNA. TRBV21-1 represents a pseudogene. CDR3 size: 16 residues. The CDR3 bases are TGTGCCATTACTACCTTGAACAGGGTAGGGCATCAGCCCCAGCATTTT. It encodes CAITTLNRVGHQPQHF.